These 4 T cell receptor beta chains came from one sample sequenced in a study of T cell responses to AZD1222 COVID-19 vaccine. The protocol was immunoSEQ multiplex PCR, while the TCRdb copy is restricted to in-frame clones and leaves out a portion. The sample has around 76,000 clones; 84% are singletons. The sequences come from peripheral blood, collected on day 0 of AZD1222 vaccination. The receptors were sampled from an adult in good health.

The chain joins TRBV12-3 or TRBV12-4 to TRBJ1-3; D remains ambiguous. V was pared by 2 bases and J by 7 bases, with 6 bases between. This CDR3 spans 12 amino acids. The CDR3 nucleotides are TGTGCCAGCAGTTTATTCGGGAACACCATATATTTT. This translates into CASSLFGNTIYF.

The genes are TRBV5-4 and TRBJ2-6; D uncertain. CDR3 size: 14 residues. Per germline, CDR1 SGHNT and CDR2 YYREEE (reference sequence). V gave up 5 bases and J gave up 0 bases, with 6 bases separating them. Here the CDR3 reads CASRPDSGANVLTF. In DNA form, the CDR3 reads TGTGCCAGCAGGCCCGACTCTGGGGCCAACGTCCTGACTTTC.

Details on this clone: Sequence at one end of the junction differs from germline and may be a read error. The chain combines TRBV7-2 with TRBJ2-5; TRBD2 aligns across 11 bases. Germline assignment: CDR1 SGHTA and CDR2 FQGNSA. This CDR3 contains 15 residues. CDR3 in DNA: TGTGCCAGCAGTCTTAGCGGGGGGGCTCAAGGGACCCAGTACTTC. It is translated as CASSLSGGAQGTQYF. Based on the CDR3 plus reference TRBV7-2 and TRBJ2-5, the full variable domain is GAGVSQSPSNKVTEKGKDVELRCDPISGHTALYWYRQSLGQGLEFLIYFQGNSAPDKSGLPSDRFSAERTGGSVSTLTIQRTQQEDSAVYLCASSLSGGAQGTQYFGPGTRLLVL.

The chain carries TRBV28 and TRBJ1-3; perhaps TRBD1 as D (5 bases). CDR3 length: 14 residues. Looked up from germline, CDR1 is MDHEN and CDR2 is SYDVKM. Trimming cost V 6 bases and J 3 bases, with 12 bases left between them. Here the CDR3 DNA reads TGTGCCAGCAGACCGGGGACGGATGGAAACACCATATATTTT. Translating gives CASRPGTDGNTIYF.